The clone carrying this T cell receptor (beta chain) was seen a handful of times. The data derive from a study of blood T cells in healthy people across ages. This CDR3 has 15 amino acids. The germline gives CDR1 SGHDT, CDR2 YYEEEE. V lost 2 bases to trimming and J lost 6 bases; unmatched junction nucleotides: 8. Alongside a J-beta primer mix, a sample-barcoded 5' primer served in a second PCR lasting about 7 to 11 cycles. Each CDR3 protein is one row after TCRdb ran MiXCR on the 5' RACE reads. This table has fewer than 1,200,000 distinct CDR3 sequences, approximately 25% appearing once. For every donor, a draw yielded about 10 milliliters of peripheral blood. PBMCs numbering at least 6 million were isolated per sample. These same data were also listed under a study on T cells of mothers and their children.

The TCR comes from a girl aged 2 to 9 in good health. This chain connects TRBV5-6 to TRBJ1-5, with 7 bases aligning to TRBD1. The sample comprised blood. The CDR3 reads CASSFTGQGGQPQHF. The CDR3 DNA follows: TGTGCCAGCAGCTTTACAGGGCAGGGGGGTCAGCCCCAGCATTTT. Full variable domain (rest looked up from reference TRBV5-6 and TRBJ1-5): DAGVTQSPTHLIKTRGQQVTLRCSPKSGHDTVSWYQQALGQGPQFIFQYYEEEERQRGNFPDRFSGHQFPNYSSELNVNALLLGDSALYLCASSFTGQGGQPQHFGDGTRLSIL.